These T cell receptor beta chains were read from a single sample in a study of blood T cell repertoires in COVID-19. Generated by immunoSEQ multiplex PCR, the TCRdb table keeps only in-frame clones and is missing some. The table lists fewer than 300,000 clones, approximately 84% of them singletons. The sample was peripheral blood. The receptors stem from a person aged 70 to 79 with COVID-19, enrolled during active disease. CDR3s include the opening cysteine and the closing phenylalanine or tryptophan. Each record gives: CDR3 protein, V gene, J gene, clone size. The size entry is marked missing in some rows and otherwise reads once, few, many or a size class.

CDR3 protein: CASSYSRRGGNQPQHF; V gene: TRBV6-2/TRBV6-3; J gene: TRBJ1-5; clone size: .
CDR3 protein: CASSERAGGWGTDTQYF; V gene: TRBV6-1; J gene: TRBJ2-3; clone size: .
CDR3 protein: CASSPTLAGPYNEQFF; V gene: TRBV7-9; J gene: TRBJ2-1; clone size: .
CDR3 protein: CASSLGRDRYYNEQFF; V gene: TRBV5-1; J gene: TRBJ2-1; clone size: .
CDR3 protein: CASIKGTSGYNEQFF; V gene: TRBV27; J gene: TRBJ2-1; clone size: .
CDR3 protein: CASTGTPNTEAFF; V gene: TRBV28; J gene: TRBJ1-1; clone size: .
CDR3 protein: CASSGPRGYNEQFF; V gene: TRBV9; J gene: TRBJ2-1; clone size: .
CDR3 protein: CASSLTANSPLHF; V gene: TRBV7-2; J gene: TRBJ1-6; clone size: .
CDR3 protein: CASSQGQGRNNEQFF; V gene: TRBV14; J gene: TRBJ2-1; clone size: few
CDR3 protein: CASSTSGDEQYF; V gene: TRBV7-2; J gene: TRBJ2-7; clone size: .
CDR3 protein: CASSSIWGGEKTQYF; V gene: TRBV5-4; J gene: TRBJ2-5; clone size: .
CDR3 protein: CASRWDRGATDTQYF; V gene: TRBV16; J gene: TRBJ2-3; clone size: .
CDR3 protein: CASSVGLAGRSRTDTQYF; V gene: TRBV9; J gene: TRBJ2-3; clone size: .
CDR3 protein: CASSVGSSGNTDTQYF; V gene: TRBV4-1; J gene: TRBJ2-3; clone size: .
CDR3 protein: CASSQEGHGNSPLHF; V gene: TRBV3-1/TRBV3-2; J gene: TRBJ1-6; clone size: once
CDR3 protein: CASSLDSTGELFF; V gene: TRBV5-1; J gene: TRBJ2-2; clone size: .
CDR3 protein: CASSRLDRNEQFF; V gene: TRBV14; J gene: TRBJ2-1; clone size: .
CDR3 protein: CAWTREDTEAFF; V gene: TRBV30; J gene: TRBJ1-1; clone size: .
CDR3 protein: CASSPKGLAGTYEQYF; V gene: TRBV5-4; J gene: TRBJ2-7; clone size: .
CDR3 protein: CASSMTGKDEQFF; V gene: TRBV12-3/TRBV12-4; J gene: TRBJ2-1; clone size: .
CDR3 protein: CASSFFRDRGLGVNEKLFF; V gene: TRBV5-6; J gene: TRBJ1-4; clone size: .
CDR3 protein: CASTVVINSGNTIYF; V gene: TRBV6-5; J gene: TRBJ1-3; clone size: many
CDR3 protein: CASRPGQGLIYEQYF; V gene: TRBV12-2; J gene: TRBJ2-7; clone size: .
CDR3 protein: CASSQRAGGSYEQYF; V gene: TRBV4-2; J gene: TRBJ2-7; clone size: .
CDR3 protein: CAIGLTSYNEQFF; V gene: TRBV12-3/TRBV12-4; J gene: TRBJ2-1; clone size: .
CDR3 protein: CASSWGQGGTGELFF; V gene: TRBV11-2; J gene: TRBJ2-2; clone size: .
CDR3 protein: CASSIALAGAYNEQFF; V gene: TRBV19; J gene: TRBJ2-1; clone size: .
CDR3 protein: CASSTHSDRAQPQHF; V gene: TRBV19; J gene: TRBJ1-5; clone size: once
CDR3 protein: CASSSPGQGSHYGYTF; V gene: TRBV11-2; J gene: TRBJ1-2; clone size: .
CDR3 protein: CASTPSRGGADIKSYTF; V gene: TRBV6-2/TRBV6-3; J gene: TRBJ1-2; clone size: many
CDR3 protein: CASSLEGAAGTPGELFF; V gene: TRBV5-1; J gene: TRBJ2-2; clone size: .
CDR3 protein: CASSSALAGETGELFF; V gene: TRBV5-1; J gene: TRBJ2-2; clone size: once
CDR3 protein: CASSPSGEYTEAFF; V gene: TRBV18; J gene: TRBJ1-1; clone size: once
CDR3 protein: CATFRGGNQPQHF; V gene: TRBV28; J gene: TRBJ1-5; clone size: .
CDR3 protein: CASSQTAWDRNNEQFF; V gene: TRBV11-1; J gene: TRBJ2-1; clone size: .
CDR3 protein: CASTSGTGGLKYEKLFF; V gene: TRBV5-1; J gene: TRBJ1-4; clone size: .
CDR3 protein: CASSDGRVDYGYTF; V gene: TRBV2; J gene: TRBJ1-2; clone size: .
CDR3 protein: CASSYGPGRDRRETQYF; V gene: TRBV6-2/TRBV6-3; J gene: TRBJ2-5; clone size: .
CDR3 protein: CASSPRAAGPYEQYF; V gene: TRBV21-1; J gene: TRBJ2-7; clone size: .
CDR3 protein: CASRLDARVHQYETQGRTEKLFF; V gene: TRBV12-2; J gene: TRBJ1-4; clone size: .
CDR3 protein: CSASERDNTDTQYF; V gene: TRBV20-1; J gene: TRBJ2-3; clone size: .
CDR3 protein: CASSQDRTPNSYEQYF; V gene: TRBV3-1/TRBV3-2; J gene: TRBJ2-7; clone size: .
CDR3 protein: CASSKTGGVGAFF; V gene: TRBV7-3; J gene: TRBJ1-1; clone size: .
CDR3 protein: CASSYPPLGHTNEQFF; V gene: TRBV6-2/TRBV6-3; J gene: TRBJ2-1; clone size: .
CDR3 protein: CASSSRGGLAKNIQYF; V gene: TRBV27; J gene: TRBJ2-4; clone size: .
CDR3 protein: CSVVGQGFIDTEAFF; V gene: TRBV29-1; J gene: TRBJ1-1; clone size: .
CDR3 protein: CASSQDPPNRATNEKLFF; V gene: TRBV4-3; J gene: TRBJ1-4; clone size: .